This T cell receptor (beta chain) is from a study of cytomegalovirus exposure and HLA in healthy donors. Findings and caveats of the study: Among TCR sequences, most were rare, though some public TCRs appeared in many donors. It was confirmed in vitro that a few of the CMV-associated chains were specific for CMV antigens.

The CDR3 extends over 15 amino acids. Germline V gene sequence: CDR1 SGHAT, CDR2 FQNNGV. Deletions cut 1 base from V and 3 bases from J, with 13 bases between. This table comes from immunoSEQ multiplex PCR, and its TCRdb copy is limited to in-frame clones, with some not included. Here the sample spans approximately 100,000 clones, around nine tenths being singletons. On this clone itself: Its target is unknown.

Sequenced sample: PBMCs. V gene TRBV11-2 combines with J gene TRBJ2-7; D is undetermined. The receptor's source is a woman younger than 30 in good health and CMV-seronegative. The CDR3 coding sequence is TGTGCCAGCAGCTTAGTTAGGCACTATCGCTACGAGCAGTACTTC. Translating it yields CASSLVRHYRYEQYF.